This TCR beta chain was observed in a study of blood T cell repertoires in COVID-19. The participants were between about 18 and 89 years old and came from about two dozen US areas. Assignments of participants to cohorts depended upon their own reported clinical history. Recovery among Cohort 3 donors was established by two negative PCRs, clearance, or symptom resolution. Using immunoSEQ multiplex PCR, the repertoire was profiled, and TCRdb retains in-frame clones only, with some absent. Here the sample spans about 350,000 clones, about 90% being singletons. In germline, CDR1 is KGHSY, CDR2 FQNENV. This CDR3 spans 16 amino acids. J lost 2 bases, V lost 2 bases, and 3 bases had no gene match.

The TCR originated in a woman aged 30 to 39 who had recovered from COVID-19. Material: PBMCs or T cells enriched from blood (not recorded which). This chain connects TRBV16 to TRBJ2-3; 11 positions match TRBD2. The CDR3 loop reads CASSQGTSGYTDTQYF. The CDR3 DNA follows: TGTGCCAGCAGCCAAGGGACTAGCGGATACACAGATACGCAGTATTTT.